The entry below describes one T cell receptor beta chain. Its antigen is not known. The data are from a study of T cell responses to AZD1222 COVID-19 vaccine. Study-wide points: Spike-specific TCRs gained breadth and depth after people received two AZD1222 doses. Dominant CD4 TCR responses targeted spike regions 160-218 and 743-854. Clonal diversity was possibly underestimated, and the donors were mostly white British, with more females.

The assay was immunoSEQ multiplex PCR, and TCRdb's table has in-frame clones only and misses some. The table includes more than 100,000 clones, approximately 86% detected once. V lost 3 bases, J lost 5 bases, and 10 bases stayed unmatched. Germline loops: CDR1 SGHNT, CDR2 YYREEE (reference sequence). The CDR3 sequence is 16 residues long. The sample here was peripheral blood, taken on day 0 of AZD1222 vaccination. This sequence was found in an adult in good health. The V call is TRBV5-4, the J call TRBJ1-2; 10 bases are a match to TRBD1. This CDR3 reads CASSWALGTGAYGYTF. In nucleotides, the CDR3 is TGTGCCAGCAGCTGGGCACTCGGGACAGGGGCGTATGGCTACACCTTC. Supplemented by reference TRBV5-4 and TRBJ1-2, the full variable domain reads ETGVTQSPTHLIKTRGQQVTLRCSSQSGHNTVSWYQQALGQGPQFIFQYYREEENGRGNFPPRFSGLQFPNYSSELNVNALELDDSALYLCASSWALGTGAYGYTFGSGTRLTVV.